The next 7 T cell receptor beta chains were all read from a single sample in a study of CD8 T cells in Susac syndrome. An input of about 0.45 to 1 ug of RNA was subjected to reverse transcription using random hexamers. From the immunoSEQ multiplex PCR reads, TCRdb called clonotypes with MiXCR, one entry per CDR3 protein. The sample consists of over 120,000 distinct CDR3 sequences, around 94% of them appearing once. The material sequenced was CD4+ T cells from PBMCs. All receptors derive from a human donor in good health.

CDR3 nucleotide sequence: TGTGCCAGCAGCGTAGGGACCACCGGGGAGCTGTTTTTT. Its protein product is CASSVGTTGELFF. V and J are TRBV9 and TRBJ2-2; no firm D call. Germline CDR1 and CDR2: SGDLS and YYNGEE. Trimming cost V 0 bases and J 4 bases, with 4 bases left between them. CDR3 length: 13 amino acids.

The chain is built from TRBV20-1 and TRBJ2-2; 7 positions match TRBD2. The CDR3 loop spans 17 amino acids. Germline V gene data show CDR1 as DFQATT and CDR2 as SNEGSKA (reference sequence). The V and J ends lost 2 bases and 5 bases, in that order; junction bases with no gene match: 14. CDR3 sequence reads: CSARRPRGDLRTGELFF. The CDR3 region has the DNA TGCAGTGCTAGACGCCCACGGGGGGATTTGAGGACCGGGGAGCTGTTTTTT.

This rearrangement joins TRBV24-1 to TRBJ1-1; no clear D gene. Looked up from germline, CDR1 is KGHDR and CDR2 is SFDVKD. CDR3 length equals 14 residues. V was cut by 7 bases and J by 4 bases, with 15 bases left in between. The CDR3 loop reads CATRFRGTLTEAFF. Here the CDR3 DNA reads TGTGCCACCAGGTTTCGGGGAACCCTCACTGAAGCTTTCTTT.

V gene TRBV5-1 combines with J gene TRBJ1-1, with unresolved D. The CDR3 loop spans 15 amino acids. Deletions cut 0 bases from V and 4 bases from J, with 13 bases between. Germline assignment: CDR1 SGHRS and CDR2 YFSETQ. CDR3 protein: CASSLDTSIGTEAFF. The CDR3 DNA follows: TGCGCCAGCAGCTTGGATACAAGTATCGGCACTGAAGCTTTCTTT.

The gene calls are TRBV2 and TRBJ2-7; D is possibly TRBD1 (6 bases). Trimming pared 5 bases from V and 0 bases from J, leaving 11 bases between. This CDR3 region has 14 residues. Germline lookup yields CDR1 SNHLY and CDR2 FYNNEI. The DNA for the CDR3 is TGTGCCAGCAGTTCAGACAGGTACTCCTACGAGCAGTACTTC. It is translated as CASSSDRYSYEQYF.

This chain links TRBV5-4 with TRBJ2-5, with D perhaps given as TRBD1 or TRBD2 (5 bases each). The germline V gene has CDR1 SGHNT and CDR2 YYREEE (reference sequence). This CDR3 has 14 residues. Trimming left V 2 bases short and J 2 bases short, with 10 bases between. The CDR3 DNA sequence: TGTGCCAGCAGCTTCCGGGACGGACAAGAGACCCAGTACTTC. Its protein product is CASSFRDGQETQYF.

The V gene is TRBV12-3 or TRBV12-4, the J gene TRBJ1-5; possible D gene TRBD1, 6 bases. Trimming cost V 6 bases and J 3 bases, with 33 bases left between them. This CDR3 contains 21 residues. The CDR3 DNA reads TGTGCCAGCAGCTACAGAACCGGGACACCGGTACAACCAAGGATCAATCAGCCCCAGCATTTT. This codes for CASSYRTGTPVQPRINQPQHF.